The subject of this entry is one T cell receptor beta chain. The data were taken from a study of shared clonotypes between healthy human individuals. Positively selected for CCR7, the CD45RO-negative cells used as naive CD8 cells excluded terminally differentiated effector memory CD45RA+ cells. V shed 3 bases, J shed 2 bases, and the junction held 5 bases outside the gene matches. The CDR3 extends over 15 amino acids. Germline V gene lookup returns CDR1 GTSNPN and CDR2 SVGIG (reference sequence). The authors loaded about 200 ng DNA, 30,000 to 35,000 T cell genomes, into sorted-subset replicate PCRs. Data came from immunoSEQ multiplex PCR; TCRdb stores just in-frame clones and leaves some out. This table holds some 2.1 million clones, less than 95% found once.

The chain combines TRBV30 with TRBJ2-3, with 10 bases matching TRBD1. Input material: naive CD8+ T cells sorted from blood. This sequence originates from a man aged 18 to 35 in good health. The CDR3 protein is CAWSGTGAYTDTQYF. In DNA form, the CDR3 reads TGTGCCTGGAGCGGGACAGGGGCCTACACAGATACGCAGTATTTT.